This TCR beta chain originates from a study of regulatory T cells in long-lasting Graves disease. Specified time point: newly diagnosed GD, antithyroid drugs for less than 3 months. PBMC RNA was the source of the TCR library. In building TCR beta libraries, iRepertoire HTBI primers were used together with Arm-PCR of CDR3 regions. TCRdb processed the multiplex PCR reads anew with MiXCR; each CDR3 protein has one entry. Among 520,000 or so distinct CDR3 sequences listed, more than 10% were seen once. This sample was shared with a second study, whose subject was T cells in Graves' hyperthyroidism and ophthalmopathy. Turning to that study: Absence of ophthalmopathy progression within 18 months defined stable Graves' hyperthyroidism.

This clonotype was sampled from a woman under 40 with Graves disease. Sequenced material: peripheral blood mononuclear cells (PBMCs), taken at new diagnosis, from a patient treated with antithyroid drugs.

The CDR3 is CASSQVRDNTDTQYF. The CDR3 DNA follows: TGTGCCAGCAGCCAAGTAAGGGACAACACAGATACGCAGTATTTT. V gene TRBV3-1 combines with J gene TRBJ2-3, with D perhaps matching TRBD1 (6 bases). Germline V gene data show CDR1 as LGHDT and CDR2 as YNNKEL (reference sequence). The CDR3 runs to 15 residues. V lost 1 base to trimming and J lost 2 bases, with 10 bases between them.